These T cell receptor beta chains were read from a single sample in a study of brain T cells in children with intractable seizures. The repertoire was sequenced with immunoSEQ multiplex PCR; TCRdb's copy has only in-frame clones and lacks some. The data contain about 340,000 clones, 85% to 95% of them singletons. The sequencing used peripheral blood, collected about 5 months after surgery. These receptors were taken from a boy under two years old with tuberous sclerosis and intractable seizures. CDR3s leave out the opening cysteine and the closing phenylalanine or tryptophan. Some rows have no size entry. The others give once, few or many, or a class for an expanded clone.

>NA|TRBJ1-6|TRBV9
ASSVDQGQANSPLH
>NA|TRBJ2-1|TRBV28
ASSHPYNEQF
>once|TRBJ2-2|TRBV24-1
ATSDRSGRNTGELF
>NA|TRBJ1-2|TRBV5-6
ASSLEGQTNYGYT
>once|TRBJ2-7|TRBV5-1
ASSSPGLAGVTYEQY
>NA|TRBJ2-7|TRBV19
ASSMTSGPYEQY
>NA|TRBJ2-2|TRBV5-6
ASSLAADTGELF
>NA|TRBJ2-7|TRBV7-9
ASSLVGLDEQY
>NA|TRBJ2-3|TRBV7-3
ASSLWAATRSTDTQY
>NA|TRBJ2-3|TRBV3-1/TRBV3-2
ASSQSRIPRDTQY
>NA|TRBJ2-6|TRBV6-6
ASSRASSGANVLT
>NA|TRBJ1-4|TRBV27
ASGTGHNEKLF
>NA|TRBJ2-7|TRBV2
ASSASGLAGTAIAYEQY
>NA|TRBJ1-6|TRBV25-1
ASSAPSLGSSDSPLH
>NA|TRBJ2-6|TRBV11-2
ASSSRGVSGANVLT
>NA|TRBJ2-7|TRBV2
ASSVGTGGYEQY
>NA|TRBJ2-2|TRBV19
ASSMGSYTGELF